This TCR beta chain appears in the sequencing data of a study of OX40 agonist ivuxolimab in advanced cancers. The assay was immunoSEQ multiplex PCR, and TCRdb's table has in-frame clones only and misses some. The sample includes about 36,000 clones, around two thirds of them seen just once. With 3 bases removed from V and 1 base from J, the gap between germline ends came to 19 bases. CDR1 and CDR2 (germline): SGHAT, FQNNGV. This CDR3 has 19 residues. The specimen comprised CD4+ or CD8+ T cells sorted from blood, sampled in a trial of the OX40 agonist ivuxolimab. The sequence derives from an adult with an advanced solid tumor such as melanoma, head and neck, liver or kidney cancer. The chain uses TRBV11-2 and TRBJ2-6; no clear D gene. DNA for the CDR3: TGTGCCAGCAGCTTCAAGGCAGCTAAATCAGTATCTGGGGCCAACGTCCTGACTTTC. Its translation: CASSFKAAKSVSGANVLTF. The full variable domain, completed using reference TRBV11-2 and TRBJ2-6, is EAGVAQSPRYKIIEKRQSVAFWCNPISGHATLYWYQQILGQGPKLLIQFQNNGVVDDSQLPKDRFSAERLKGVDSTLKIQPAKLEDSAVYLCASSFKAAKSVSGANVLTFGAGSRLTVL.